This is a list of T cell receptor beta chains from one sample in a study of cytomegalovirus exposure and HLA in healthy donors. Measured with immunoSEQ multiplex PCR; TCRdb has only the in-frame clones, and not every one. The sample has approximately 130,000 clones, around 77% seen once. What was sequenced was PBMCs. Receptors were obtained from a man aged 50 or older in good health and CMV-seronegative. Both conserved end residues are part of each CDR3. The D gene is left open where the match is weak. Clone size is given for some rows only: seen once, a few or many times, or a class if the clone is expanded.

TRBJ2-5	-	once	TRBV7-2	CASSSKETQYF	TGTGCCAGCAGCTCCAAAGAGACCCAGTACTTC
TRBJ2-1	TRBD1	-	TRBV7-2	CASSLNRGSKNEQFF	TGTGCCAGCAGCCTTAACAGGGGGTCTAAGAATGAGCAGTTCTTC
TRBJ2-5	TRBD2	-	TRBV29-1	CSVDSGRIQETQYF	TGCAGCGTTGATAGCGGGAGGATCCAAGAGACCCAGTACTTC
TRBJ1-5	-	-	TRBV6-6	CASTQGGRVNQPQHF	TGTGCCAGCACCCAGGGCGGCAGGGTAAATCAGCCCCAGCATTTT
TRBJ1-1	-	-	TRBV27	CASSLGRARPEAFF	TGTGCCAGCAGTTTGGGCAGGGCGCGCCCTGAAGCTTTCTTT
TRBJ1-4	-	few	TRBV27	CASRSNRENEKLFF	TGTGCCAGCAGATCGAACAGGGAAAATGAAAAACTGTTTTTT
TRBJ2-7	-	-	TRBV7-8	CASSLVGGHYEQYF	TGTGCCAGCAGCTTAGTGGGCGGGCACTACGAGCAGTACTTC
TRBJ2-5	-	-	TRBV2	CASVRGAGPSETQYF	TGTGCCAGCGTCCGTGGAGCGGGCCCATCTGAGACCCAGTACTTC
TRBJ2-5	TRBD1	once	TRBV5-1	CASSLTGLRETQYF	TGCGCCAGCAGCCTGACAGGGTTGCGAGAGACCCAGTACTTC
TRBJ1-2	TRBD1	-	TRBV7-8	CASSLAQGDYGYTF	TGTGCCAGCAGCTTAGCACAGGGGGACTATGGCTACACCTTC
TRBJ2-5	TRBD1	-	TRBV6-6	CASSYPDRGQETQYF	TGTGCCAGCAGTTACCCGGACAGGGGCCAAGAGACCCAGTACTTC
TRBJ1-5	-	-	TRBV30	CAWSVLEGNQPQHF	TGTGCCTGGAGTGTACTGGAGGGTAATCAGCCCCAGCATTTT
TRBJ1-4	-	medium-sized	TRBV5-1	CASSKGTNEKLFF	TGCGCCAGCAGCAAGGGGACTAATGAAAAACTGTTTTTT
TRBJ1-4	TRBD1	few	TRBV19	CASSTRTGPGKEKLFF	TGTGCCAGTAGTACACGGACAGGGCCTGGAAAGGAAAAACTGTTTTTT
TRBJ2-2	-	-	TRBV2	CASSERRVNTGELFF	TGTGCCAGCAGTGAACGGCGGGTGAACACCGGGGAGCTGTTTTTT
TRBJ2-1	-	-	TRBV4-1	CASSPPQGTRYNEQFF	TGCGCCAGCAGCCCTCCTCAGGGGACAAGGTACAATGAGCAGTTCTTC
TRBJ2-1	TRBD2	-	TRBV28	CASSLGRAGSSYNEQFF	TGTGCCAGCAGTTTAGGGAGGGCAGGGAGCTCCTACAATGAGCAGTTCTTC
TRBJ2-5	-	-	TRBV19	CASRRSQGQETQYF	TGTGCCAGTAGACGGAGTCAGGGACAAGAGACCCAGTACTTC
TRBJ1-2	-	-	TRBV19	CASSPQGNYGYTF	TGTGCCAGTAGTCCCCAGGGTAACTATGGCTACACCTTC
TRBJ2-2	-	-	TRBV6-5	CASSSLGVEGGELFF	TGTGCCAGCAGTTCCCTAGGGGTGGAAGGCGGGGAGCTGTTTTTT
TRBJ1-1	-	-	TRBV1	CTSSQDRQVNTEAFF	TGCACCAGCAGCCAAGATCGACAGGTAAACACTGAAGCTTTCTTT
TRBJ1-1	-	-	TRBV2	CASSELGGYLNTEAFF	TGTGCCAGCAGTGAACTGGGGGGGTATTTAAACACTGAAGCTTTCTTT
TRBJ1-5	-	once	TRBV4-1	CASSQDRGSNQPQHF	TGCGCCAGCAGCCAAGATCGGGGTAGCAATCAGCCCCAGCATTTT
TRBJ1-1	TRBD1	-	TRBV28	CASRGQQLVAEAFF	TGTGCCAGCAGGGGACAGCAACTTGTCGCTGAAGCTTTCTTT
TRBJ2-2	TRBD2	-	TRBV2	CASSETSGRAGELFF	TGTGCCAGCAGCGAGACTAGCGGGAGGGCCGGGGAGCTGTTTTTT
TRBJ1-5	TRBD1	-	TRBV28	CASKNRGPDQPQHF	TGTGCCAGCAAGAACAGGGGGCCCGATCAGCCCCAGCATTTT
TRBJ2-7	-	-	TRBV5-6	CASSLATALSYEQYF	TGTGCCAGCAGCTTGGCGACAGCACTCTCCTACGAGCAGTACTTC
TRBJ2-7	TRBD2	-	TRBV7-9	CASSRSGRVAEQYF	TGTGCCAGCAGCCGTAGCGGGAGGGTGGCCGAGCAGTACTTC
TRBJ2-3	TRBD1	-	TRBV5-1	CASSLTGQGVTDTQYF	TGCGCCAGCAGCTTGACAGGACAGGGCGTTACAGATACGCAGTATTTT
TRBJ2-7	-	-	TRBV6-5	CASKRLGGPPYEQYF	TGTGCCAGCAAGCGCCTCGGAGGGCCACCCTACGAGCAGTACTTC
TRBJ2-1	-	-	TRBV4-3	CASSQDHGEQFF	TGCGCCAGCAGCCAAGATCACGGGGAGCAGTTCTTC
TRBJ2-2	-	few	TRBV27	CASSSTTNTGELFF	TGTGCCAGCAGTTCCACAACGAACACCGGGGAGCTGTTTTTT
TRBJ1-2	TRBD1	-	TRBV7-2	CASSSDAGRGYGYTF	TGTGCCAGCAGCTCAGACGCGGGCAGGGGGTATGGCTACACCTTC
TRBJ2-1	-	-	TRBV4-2	CASSQASGDEQFF	TGTGCCAGCAGCCAAGCCAGCGGCGATGAGCAGTTCTTC
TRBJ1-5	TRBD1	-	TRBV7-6	CASSVGTDSRQPQHF	TGTGCCAGCAGCGTGGGGACAGATTCTCGTCAGCCCCAGCATTTT
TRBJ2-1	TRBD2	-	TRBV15	CATSFGGRSYNEQFF	TGTGCCACCAGCTTTGGCGGGAGGTCCTACAATGAGCAGTTCTTC
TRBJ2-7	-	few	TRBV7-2	CASSDLTSSYEQYF	TGTGCCAGCAGCGACCTCACTAGCTCCTACGAGCAGTACTTC
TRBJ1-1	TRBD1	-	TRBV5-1	CASSLQGSQNTEAFF	TGCGCCAGCAGCTTACAGGGGAGCCAGAACACTGAAGCTTTCTTT
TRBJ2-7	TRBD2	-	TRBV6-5	CASSYSTSGPYEQYF	TGTGCCAGCAGTTACTCGACTAGCGGACCCTACGAGCAGTACTTC
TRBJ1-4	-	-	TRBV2	CASSLQGGGEKLFF	TGTGCCAGCAGCCTTCAAGGGGGGGGTGAAAAACTGTTTTTT